The 30 T cell receptor delta chains given below trace back to one sample, sequenced in a study of gamma-delta chains in newborns, infants, children. With CATT, TCRdb re-called clones from the reads. This table has 3,000 to 3,500 delta-chain clones, approximately 4.1% appearing once. Sequenced: blood. These TCRs come from a child who was a newborn, infant or young child, either healthy, febrile or measles-vaccinated (not recorded which).

As for this clone: A read error likely explains why the TCRdb protein, taken from a much larger clone, differs from this DNA's translation at residue 8; the protein shown is translated from the DNA. V and J are TRDV2 and TRDJ3; perhaps TRDD3 as D (5 bases). The germline CDR1 and CDR2 sequences are GEAIGNYY and EKD. Trimming removed 2 bases from V and 0 bases from J, with 10 bases in between. The CDR3 has 17 residues. The CDR3 nucleotides are TGTGCCTGTGACAGTACTGGTCCCTCCTGGGACACCCGACAGATGTTTTTC. It translates to CACDSTGPSWDTRQMFF.

By share, this clone ranks as medium-sized. V usage is TRDV2 and J usage is TRDJ2, with 7 nucleotides matching TRDD3. TCRdb lists no J gene, so it was determined here by aligning the DNA to germline. Looked up from germline, CDR1 is GEAIGNYY and CDR2 is EKD. The CDR3 spans 17 residues. V trimming: 2 bases; J trimming: 0 bases; junction bases outside the gene matches: 8. CDR3 loop: CACDRRGMPSLTAQLFF. CDR3 sequence (DNA): TGTGCCTGTGACAGGCGGGGGATGCCGTCTTTGACAGCACAACTCTTCTTT.

Details on this clone: This is likely an artifact of a read error, given a far larger clone one base away. The sample holds other DNA sequences that translate to the same CDR3. This chain joins TRDV2 and TRDJ2; 12 bases are shared with TRDD3. Germline V gene lookup returns CDR1 GEAIGNYY and CDR2 EKD. The CDR3 has 16 amino acids. The CDR3 reads CACDLLGDTLTAQLFF. CDR3 in DNA: TGTGCCTGTGACCTACTGGGGGATACTTTGACAGCACAGCTCTTCTTT.

In its sample, this clone is medium-sized. The chain couples TRDV2 to TRDJ1; 9 nucleotides align to TRDD3. V dropped 1 base and J dropped 3; count of bases not matched to a gene: 11. Germline loops: CDR1 GEAIGNYY, CDR2 EKD. CDR3 size: 17 residues. The DNA for the CDR3 is TGTGCCTGTGACACTGGGGGATATAAGAGCACGCCCGATAAACTCATCTTT. Protein product: CACDTGGYKSTPDKLIF.

This clone came up a few times. TCRdb has a much larger clone's protein, which differs at residue 12 from the translation of this DNA, likely because of a read error; what is shown is the protein translated from the DNA. The rearrangement joins TRDV2 to TRDJ3, with 8 nucleotides matching TRDD3. The CDR3 runs 18 residues. CDR1 is GEAIGNYY, CDR2 EKD, per germline. DNA of the CDR3: TGTGCCTGTGTCCCACTGGGGGCTGGCTCCTGGGGCACCCGACAGATGTTTTTC. This translates into CACVPLGAGSWGTRQMFF.

This clone was observed a few times. The TCRdb record carries a much larger clone's protein, which differs from this DNA's translation at residue 7; a read error is the likely cause, and the protein listed here is the DNA translation. The chain combines TRDV2 with TRDJ3; 12 positions match TRDD3. Looked up from germline, CDR1 is GEAIGNYY and CDR2 is EKD. CDR3 length: 19 amino acids. The V gene end was trimmed by 3 bases and the J gene end by 2 bases; junction bases not matched to a gene: 7. CDR3 residues: CACDPTAGGYAWDTRQMFF. CDR3 in DNA: TGTGCCTGTGACCCAACTGCTGGGGGATACGCCTGGGACACCCGACAGATGTTTTTC.

This clone came up a few times. The translation of this DNA and the TCRdb protein of a much larger clone differ at residue 15, probably owing to a read error; the protein shown here is translated from the DNA. This rearrangement joins TRDV2 to TRDJ2, with 7 bases lining up with TRDD3. CDR1 GEAIGNYY and CDR2 EKD come from the germline V gene. The CDR3 is 17 amino acids. CDR3 in DNA: TGTGCCTGTGACAAGCTGGGGGCTTCTTCTTTGACAGCACAACACTTCTTT. Residues: CACDKLGASSLTAQHFF.

As for this clone: This sequence may be a read error, since a much larger clone differs from it by one base. The genes are TRDV2 and TRDJ3; tentative D call: TRDD3 (6 bases). This CDR3 spans 18 amino acids. Looked up from germline, CDR1 is GEAIGNYY and CDR2 is EKD. The CDR3 sequence: CACDTWGLSSWGTRQMFF. The CDR3 nucleotides are TGTGCCTGTGACACCTGGGGATTAAGCTCCTGGGGCACCCGACAGATGTTTTTC.

This clone was seen only a few times. This DNA's translation differs at residue 8 from TCRdb's protein, which comes from a much larger clone; a read error is likely, and the protein shown is translated from the DNA. V gene TRDV2 combines with J gene TRDJ2, with D possibly being TRDD3 (6 bases). The V end was cut by 0 bases, the J end by 6 bases, with 7 bases between. CDR3 size: 13 residues. The germline V gene has CDR1 GEAIGNYY and CDR2 EKD. CDR3 loop: CACDTWGAAQLFF. In DNA form, the CDR3 reads TGTGCCTGTGACACCTGGGGGGCAGCACAACTCTTCTTT.

This clone ranks as medium-sized (0.01 to 0.1%). This sample also contains other DNA sequences that code for the same CDR3. The CDR3 nucleotides read TGTGCCTGTGACACTGGGGGATACCTTTCCTGGGACACCCGACAGATGTTTTTC. It codes for CACDTGGYLSWDTRQMFF. The chain carries TRDV2 and TRDJ3, with 10 positions matching TRDD3. The ends lost 1 base at V and 1 base at J; junction bases unmatched: 3. The CDR3 spans 18 residues. From germline, CDR1 is GEAIGNYY and CDR2 EKD.

This clone has only a few counts. The TCRdb protein, from a much larger clone, departs from this DNA's translation at residue 8, likely by read error; the protein shown derives from the DNA. The chain is built from TRDV2 and TRDJ2; the match to TRDD3 covers 8 bases. V shed 3 bases and J 5 bases; nucleotides not matched to a gene: 4. Germline V gives CDR1 GEAIGNYY, CDR2 EKD. The length of the CDR3 is 14 residues. CDR3 residues: CACDVLGGTAQLFF. Written as DNA, the CDR3 is TGTGCCTGTGACGTACTGGGGGGTACAGCACAACTCTTCTTT.

Details on this clone: This clone may be a read error of a much larger clone one base away. The sample holds other DNA sequences that translate to the same CDR3. This rearrangement joins TRDV2 to TRDJ3, with D tentatively TRDD3 (5 bases). CDR1 and CDR2 from the germline V gene are GEAIGNYY and EKD. V lost 3 bases and J lost 0, with 20 bases in between. This CDR3 comprises 20 residues. In nucleotides, the CDR3 is TGTGCCTGTGACCCCGCGGTGGGGACCCACAGCTCCTGGGACACCCGACAGATGTTTTTC. Protein: CACDPAVGTHSSWDTRQMFF.

In this sample, this clone is medium-sized. The chain has TRDV2 and TRDJ3; 13 bases match TRDD3. Germline trimming cut 0 bases from V and 1 base from J; bases unmatched to any gene: 8. This CDR3 comprises 21 residues. The germline V gene has CDR1 GEAIGNYY and CDR2 EKD. The CDR3 sequence: CACDTKYWGIRESWDTRQMFF. For the CDR3, the DNA is TGTGCCTGTGACACCAAGTACTGGGGGATACGCGAATCCTGGGACACCCGACAGATGTTTTTC.

In its sample, this clone was seen a few times. Being one base from a much bigger clone, this may be a read error. Within the sample, other DNA sequences also encode this same CDR3. The chain uses TRDV2 and TRDJ3; 10 nucleotides line up with TRDD3. Germline V gene data show CDR1 as GEAIGNYY and CDR2 as EKD. The CDR3 has 20 residues. The CDR3 nucleotides are TGTGCCTGTGACAAAGTACTGGGGGATCCTAGCTCCTGGGACACCCGGCAGATGTTTTTC. Translation gives CACDKVLGDPSSWDTRQMFF.

To note about this clone: The protein that TCRdb holds for this DNA derives from a much larger clone and differs from the translated DNA at residue 5, which likely indicates a read error; the protein shown here is translated from the DNA. Other DNA variants within this sample encode the same CDR3. V is TRDV2 and J is TRDJ3; 10 nucleotides agree with TRDD3. The length of the CDR3 is 18 residues. Per germline, CDR1 GEAIGNYY and CDR2 EKD. V shed 3 bases, J shed 0 bases, and the junction held 4 bases outside the gene matches. Here the CDR3 reads CACDAGGYGSWDTRQMFF. CDR3 DNA: TGTGCCTGTGACGCCGGGGGATACGGCTCCTGGGACACCCGACAGATGTTTTTC.

In its sample, this clone was seen a few times. TCRdb's entry gives the protein of a much larger clone, which mismatches this DNA's translation at residue 4, likely from a read error; the protein reported here is translated from the DNA. The gene calls are TRDV2 and TRDJ2, with 9 bases that match TRDD3. This CDR3 contains 17 residues. From germline, CDR1 is GEAIGNYY and CDR2 EKD. In nucleotides, the CDR3 is TGTGCCTGTGGCACCCTGGGGGATCGGGGAATGACAGCACAACTCTTCTTT. This sequence encodes CACGTLGDRGMTAQLFF.

This clone appeared a few times. The translation of this DNA and the TCRdb protein of a much larger clone differ at residue 17, probably owing to a read error; the protein shown here is translated from the DNA. V gene TRDV2 combines with J gene TRDJ3; 8 bases are shared with TRDD3. From germline, CDR1 is GEAIGNYY and CDR2 EKD. This CDR3 is 19 amino acids long. The DNA of the CDR3 is TGTGCCTGTGACGTGTTACTGGGGGTCCACTCCTGGGACACCCGACAGGTGTTTTTC. As protein: CACDVLLGVHSWDTRQVFF.

This clone was observed a few times. The likely explanation is a read error, given a far larger clone one base away. The sample contains more than one DNA sequence encoding this CDR3. The chain couples TRDV2 to TRDJ2; D might be TRDD3 (6 bases). CDR3 length: 16 residues. CDR1 is GEAIGNYY, CDR2 EKD, per germline. Here the CDR3 DNA reads TGTGCCTGTGACCCGCTGCTGGGGCCCTTGACAGCTCAACTCTTCTTT. Translating it yields CACDPLLGPLTAQLFF.

A word on this clone: The germline gene is not matched at one end of the junction; a read error may be the cause. The rearrangement uses TRDV2 and TRDJ3; 8 bases match TRDD3. TCRdb does not report a J gene; here it was assigned by matching the DNA to germline references. The germline V gene encodes CDR1 GEAIGNYY and CDR2 EKD. The CDR3 is made up of 21 amino acids. CDR3 DNA sequence: TGTGCCTGTGACACTGTCGCGATACTGGGGGTTAGCTCCTGGGACACCCGAAAGATGTTTTTC. Translation gives CACDTVAILGVSSWDTRKMFF.

Remarks on this clone: The mismatch at residue 6 between this DNA's translation and the TCRdb protein of a much larger clone likely reflects a read error; the protein shown is translated from the DNA. The rearrangement uses TRDV2 and TRDJ1, with D tentatively TRDD3 (6 bases). V lost 3 bases and J 3 bases, leaving 16 bases between the germline ends. The CDR3 runs to 15 residues. The germline CDR1 and CDR2 sequences are GEAIGNYY and EKD. The CDR3 sequence is CACDSPGDPADKLIF. The CDR3 region has the DNA TGTGCCTGTGACTCCCCGGGGGACCCAGCCGATAAACTCATCTTT.

This clone has more than one count but fewer than ten. With a much larger clone just one base away, this may be a read error. The V gene is TRDV1, the J gene TRDJ1, with D perhaps assigned TRDD2 or TRDD3 (7 bases each). CDR3 length: 21 amino acids. CDR1 is TSWWSYY and CDR2 is QGS in the germline V gene. The CDR3 reads CALREGFVWPSLDQLGDKLIF. The CDR3 DNA reads as TGTGCTCTTAGGGAAGGTTTTGTATGGCCTTCCTTAGATCAACTGGGGGATAAACTCATCTTT.

There are a few counts of this clone. The protein recorded in TCRdb matches a much larger clone and deviates from this DNA's translation at residue 5, suggesting a read error; the protein here is obtained by translating the DNA. The chain carries TRDV2 and TRDJ3; the match to TRDD3 covers 7 bases. The CDR3 length is 18 residues. V shed 2 bases and J 0 bases; nucleotides not matched to a gene: 6. The V gene's germline CDR1 is GEAIGNYY and CDR2 EKD. The CDR3 coding sequence is TGTGCCTGTGACAATATACTGGGGAGCTCCTGGGACACCCGACAGATGTTTTTC. It yields the protein CACDNILGSSWDTRQMFF.

This clone was seen more than once but under ten times. A much larger clone lies a single base off, so this may be a read error. J is TRDJ3 and V is TRDV2; 8 bases match TRDD3. This CDR3 spans 19 amino acids. CDR1 is GEAIGNYY and CDR2 is EKD in the germline V gene. Here the CDR3 reads CACDTGGIRSSWGTRQMFF. Here the CDR3 DNA reads TGTGCCTGTGACACGGGAGGGATACGGAGCTCCTGGGGCACCCGACAGATGTTTTTC.

This clone has a handful of counts. The TCRdb protein comes from a much larger clone and disagrees with this DNA's translation at residue 11, likely due to a read error; the protein given here is derived from the DNA. The chain is built from TRDV2 and TRDJ3; no reliable D call. Germline values: CDR1 GEAIGNYY, CDR2 EKD. The CDR3 is 13 amino acids. The DNA for the CDR3 is TGTGCCTGTGACACCTGGGACACCCGACAGACGTTTTTC. Protein: CACDTWDTRQTFF.

As regards this clone: TCRdb has a much larger clone's protein, which differs at residue 4 from the translation of this DNA, likely because of a read error; what is shown is the protein translated from the DNA. The rearrangement joins TRDV2 to TRDJ3; the match to TRDD3 covers 9 bases. Per the germline V gene, CDR1 is GEAIGNYY and CDR2 is EKD. The CDR3 sequence is 17 residues long. V was pared by 5 bases and J by 1 base, with 5 bases of the junction left unmatched. CDR3 loop: CACGSTGGSWDTRQMFF. Here the CDR3 DNA reads TGTGCCTGTGGCAGTACTGGGGGATCCTGGGACACCCGACAGATGTTTTTC.

Relative to its sample, this clone is large. Other nucleotide sequences from this sample produce the same CDR3. The chain links TRDV2 to TRDJ2, with 10 bases aligning to TRDD3. Germline V CDR1 and CDR2: GEAIGNYY, EKD. V was pared by 3 bases and J by 5 bases, with 2 bases of the junction left unmatched. There are 14 residues in the CDR3. CDR3 region: CACDVLGDTAQLFF. CDR3 coding DNA: TGTGCCTGTGACGTACTGGGGGATACAGCACAACTCTTCTTT.

The table lists this clone with a few counts. This DNA translates differently at residue 4 from the TCRdb protein, which is that of a much larger clone; a read error is likely, and the protein shown is the DNA's own translation. The V and J genes are TRDV2 and TRDJ3; 10 nucleotides align to TRDD3. Germline CDR1 reads GEAIGNYY; CDR2 reads EKD. The trim removed 5 bases at V and 0 bases at J, leaving 9 bases unmatched. CDR3 length: 19 amino acids. CDR3 in amino acids: CACGKVLGDLSWDTRQMFF. CDR3 DNA: TGTGCCTGTGGCAAAGTACTGGGGGATCTCTCCTGGGACACCCGACAGATGTTTTTC.

This clone occurred a few times. A much larger clone is a single base away; this may be a read error. Additional DNA sequences in this sample encode the identical CDR3. The rearrangement joins TRDV2 to TRDJ1; 9 nucleotides line up with TRDD3. The CDR3 totals 14 residues. The germline V gene encodes CDR1 GEAIGNYY and CDR2 EKD. The junction had 3 bases not matched to a gene; V was cut back by 3 bases and J by 2 bases. The CDR3 DNA sequence: TGTGCCTGTGACCTGCTGGGGGATACCGATAAACTCATCTTT. Amino acid sequence: CACDLLGDTDKLIF.

This clone was counted only a few times. A far bigger clonotype differs at one base, so this is likely a read error. The sample has other DNA sequences that encode this CDR3 too. This chain uses TRDV2 with TRDJ1; 7 nucleotides match TRDD3. CDR3 length equals 15 residues. Germline-derived CDR1 and CDR2 are GEAIGNYY and EKD. V lost 3 bases and J lost 3; bases outside the gene matches: 9. DNA of the CDR3: TGTGCCTGTGACTCCTTGGGGGACCCAGCCGATAAACTCATCTTT. Its translation: CACDSLGDPADKLIF.

With respect to this clone: The protein in TCRdb stems from a much larger clone and differs at residue 12 from this DNA's translation, likely a read error; here the protein is translated from the DNA. This same CDR3 is encoded by further DNA sequences in the sample. The V and J genes are TRDV2 and TRDJ1; TRDD3 matches at 12 bases. CDR3 length: 16 residues. The germline V gene encodes CDR1 GEAIGNYY and CDR2 EKD. CDR3 in DNA: TGTGCCTGTGACATACTGGGGGATACAAACACCGGTAAACTCATCTTT. This sequence encodes CACDILGDTNTGKLIF.